These 12 T cell receptor beta chains were all obtained from the same sample, sequenced in a study of regulatory T cells in long-lasting Graves disease. Researchers made TCR beta libraries by using iRepertoire HTBI primers and running Arm-PCR on CDR3 regions. TCRdb reprocessed the multiplex PCR reads via MiXCR and lists one record per CDR3 protein. The table shows roughly 500,000 distinct CDR3 sequences, with about 12% occurring only once. Time point in this sample: newly diagnosed GD, antithyroid drugs for less than 3 months. The authors made the TCR library using RNA they extracted from PBMCs. The same data also contributed to another study, on T cells in Graves' hyperthyroidism and ophthalmopathy.

The sample in question was peripheral blood mononuclear cells (PBMCs), obtained at new diagnosis, from a patient treated with antithyroid drugs. All receptors come from a woman aged 25 to 39 with Graves disease.

This clonotype was picked up many times. The gene calls are TRBV7-2 and TRBJ2-1, with D uncertain. The CDR3 runs to 13 residues. Germline V gene lookup returns CDR1 SGHTA and CDR2 FQGNSA. Trimming left V 5 bases short and J 7 bases short, with 12 bases between. CDR3 in DNA: TGTGCCAGCAGCGCCCCTGGGATGAATGAGCAGTTCTTC. As protein: CASSAPGMNEQFF.

This clonotype was seen only a few times. The chain links TRBV19 to TRBJ1-2; unclear D gene. The germline gives CDR1 LNHDA, CDR2 SQIVND (reference sequence). V dropped 3 bases and J dropped 3 bases, with 14 bases sitting between them. The CDR3 totals 15 residues. The chain's CDR3 is CASSMSNRDYYGYTF. The CDR3 DNA sequence: TGTGCCAGTAGTATGTCCAACAGAGACTACTATGGCTACACCTTC.

This clonotype was seen a handful of times. V usage is TRBV19 and J usage is TRBJ1-5, with D uncertain. Trimming pared 5 bases from V and 1 base from J, leaving 12 bases between. Germline CDR1 and CDR2: LNHDA and SQIVND (reference sequence). CDR3 length: 15 residues. The CDR3 region is CASSYEPRSNQPQHF. As DNA, the CDR3 is TGTGCCAGTAGTTACGAACCCAGGAGCAATCAGCCCCAGCATTTT. The full variable domain, in which reference TRBV19 and TRBJ1-5 provide the parts outside the CDR3, is DGGITQSPKYLFRKEGQNVTLSCEQNLNHDAMYWYRQDPGQGLRLIYYSQIVNDFQKGDIAEGYSVSREKKESFPLTVTSAQKNPTAFYLCASSYEPRSNQPQHFGDGTRLSIL.

V gene TRBV18 combines with J gene TRBJ2-7; TRBD1 matches at 10 bases. This CDR3 comprises 18 residues. The germline CDR1 and CDR2 sequences are KGHSH and LQKENI. Trimming took 0 bases from V and 6 from J; bases not matched to a gene: 14. The CDR3 is CASSPPGTGAARKGEQYF. CDR3 DNA: TGTGCCAGCTCACCACCCGGGACAGGGGCTGCCAGGAAGGGCGAGCAGTACTTC.

This clonotype has at least ten counts. V is TRBV11-2 and J is TRBJ2-2; 8 bases fit TRBD1. V lost 4 bases and J lost 6; bases outside the gene matches: 4. The CDR3 consists of 14 residues. The germline V gene encodes CDR1 SGHAT and CDR2 FQNNGV. CDR3 region: CASSSRQGSGELFF. CDR3 DNA sequence: TGTGCCAGCAGCTCGAGACAGGGGTCCGGGGAGCTGTTTTTT. Complete variable domain (other parts from reference TRBV11-2 and TRBJ2-2): EAGVAQSPRYKIIEKRQSVAFWCNPISGHATLYWYQQILGQGPKLLIQFQNNGVVDDSQLPKDRFSAERLKGVDSTLKIQPAKLEDSAVYLCASSSRQGSGELFFGEGSRLTVL.

At least ten counts were recorded for this clonotype. CDR3 sequence reads: CASSLTPGQGSEQFF. CDR3 nucleotide sequence: TGCGCCAGCAGCTTGACCCCGGGACAGGGGAGTGAGCAGTTCTTC. This sequence joins TRBV5-1 and TRBJ2-1, with TRBD1 matching 10 bases. Trimming at V came to 1 base and at J to 9 bases, leaving 7 bases not matched to a gene. This CDR3 is built from 15 residues. The V gene's germline CDR1 is SGHRS and CDR2 YFSETQ.

In the case of this clonotype: This clone may be a read error of a much larger clone one base away. V usage is TRBV3-1 and J usage is TRBJ1-1; 7 nucleotides match TRBD1. CDR3 length equals 16 residues. Germline V CDR1 and CDR2: LGHDT, YNNKEL (reference sequence). In DNA form, the CDR3 reads TGTGCCAGCAGCCTGAAAGGGACAGTTGCGAACACTGGAGCTTTCTTT. Its protein product is CASSLKGTVANTGAFF.

In its sample, this clonotype was seen many times. The rearrangement uses TRBV7-9 and TRBJ2-7; D uncertain. The CDR3 runs to 15 residues. CDR1 SEHNR and CDR2 FQNEAQ come from the germline V gene (reference sequence). The ends were cut back, 2 bases at V and 5 bases at J, with 16 bases in the middle. The CDR3 DNA is TGTGCCAGCAGCTTAAATGCTCTTGGAATGAACGAGCAGTACTTC. Encoded protein: CASSLNALGMNEQYF.

This clonotype was picked up many times. The chain carries TRBV10-3 and TRBJ2-1; 10 bases fit TRBD2. Germline V gives CDR1 ENHRY, CDR2 SYGVKD. CDR3 length: 16 amino acids. V lost 0 bases and J lost 9; bases outside the gene matches: 8. CDR3 amino acids: CAISESASGSWGEQFF. The CDR3, as DNA: TGTGCCATCAGTGAGTCGGCTAGCGGGAGTTGGGGTGAGCAGTTCTTC.

This sequence joins TRBV5-1 and TRBJ2-3; TRBD2 might be the D (6 bases). The CDR3 length is 14 residues. V was clipped by 4 bases and J by 2 bases, with 11 bases between them. Germline V CDR1 and CDR2: SGHRS, YFSETQ. For the CDR3, the DNA is TGCGCCAGCAGCGAACGGGACTCCACAGATACGCAGTATTTT. This sequence encodes CASSERDSTDTQYF.

This clonotype has at least ten counts. The V and J genes are TRBV6-1 and TRBJ1-1; maybe TRBD1 (5 bases). From germline, CDR1 is MNHNS and CDR2 SASEGT. V lost 5 bases, J lost 6 bases, and 16 bases lay in between. This CDR3 is built from 14 residues. Here the CDR3 reads CASSPIGGSAEAFF. DNA for the CDR3: TGTGCCAGCAGTCCTATTGGGGGGAGCGCTGAAGCTTTCTTT.

The gene calls are TRBV11-3 and TRBJ1-4; D gene ambiguous. The germline V and J ends were trimmed by 0 bases and 8 bases, with 4 bases remaining between them. The CDR3 has 12 residues. Germline V gene lookup returns CDR1 SGHNT and CDR2 YENEEA. The CDR3 is CASSLDGEKLFF. The CDR3 region has the DNA TGTGCCAGCAGCTTAGACGGGGAAAAACTGTTTTTT.